The clone carrying this T cell receptor beta chain was observed at least ten times. The target antigen is unknown. For TCRbeta, the library was prepared with unique molecular identifiers. TCRdb ran MiXCR on the PCR reads and lists one entry per CDR3 protein. This sample has 210,000 or so distinct CDR3 sequences; around 9.9% occur once, and the top ten carry 28%. This sample stems from a study of T-cell reconstitution after alpha-beta-depleted transplantation in children. The study, taken as a whole, reports: Recipient T cells and thymic progenitors that survived gave rise to the high TCRbeta diversity observed at day 60 in some patients. Counts and diversity of T cells one year after transplant came mostly from newly produced T cells. Several hundred rapidly expanded clones from non-depleted graft cells reportedly supplied alpha-beta T cells about two months post-transplant.

Looked up from germline, CDR1 is DFQATT and CDR2 is SNEGSKA (reference sequence). Trimming pared 2 bases from V and 3 bases from J, leaving 10 bases between. The CDR3 loop spans 14 amino acids. This chain links TRBV20-1 with TRBJ2-2; the D is unclear. The source is a child under three years old with acute myeloid leukemia, due to receive a stem cell transplant. The source material was PBMCs, sampled before TCRalphabeta/CD19-depleted stem cell transplant. The CDR3 region is CSARISGYTGELFF. In DNA form, the CDR3 reads TGCAGTGCTAGAATCTCGGGTTACACCGGGGAGCTGTTTTTT.